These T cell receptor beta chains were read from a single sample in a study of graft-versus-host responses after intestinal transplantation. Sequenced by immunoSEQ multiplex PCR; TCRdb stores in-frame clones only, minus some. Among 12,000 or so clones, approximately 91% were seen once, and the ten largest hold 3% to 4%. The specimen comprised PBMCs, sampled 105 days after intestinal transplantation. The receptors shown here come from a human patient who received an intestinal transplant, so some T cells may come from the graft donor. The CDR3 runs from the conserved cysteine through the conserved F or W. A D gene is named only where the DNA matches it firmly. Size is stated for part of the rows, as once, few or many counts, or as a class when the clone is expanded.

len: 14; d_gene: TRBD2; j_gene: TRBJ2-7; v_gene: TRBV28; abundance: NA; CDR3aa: CASSLRGGGYEQYF; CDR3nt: TGTGCCAGCAGTTTACGGGGGGGAGGCTACGAGCAGTACTTC
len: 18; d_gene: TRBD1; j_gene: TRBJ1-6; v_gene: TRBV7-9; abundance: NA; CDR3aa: CASSRGPGQGLHNSPLHF; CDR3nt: TGTGCCAGCAGCCGTGGGCCGGGACAGGGACTTCACAATTCACCCCTCCACTTT
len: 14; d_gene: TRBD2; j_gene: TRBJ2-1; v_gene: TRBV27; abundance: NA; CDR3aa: CASGYQREVGEQFF; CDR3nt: TGTGCCAGCGGGTACCAGCGGGAGGTTGGTGAGCAGTTCTTC
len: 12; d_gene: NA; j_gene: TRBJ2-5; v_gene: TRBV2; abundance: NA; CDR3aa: CASSDSVETQYF; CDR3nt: TGTGCCAGCAGTGATAGCGTAGAGACCCAGTACTTC
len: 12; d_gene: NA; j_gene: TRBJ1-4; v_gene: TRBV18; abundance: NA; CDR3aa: CASSQQGEKLFF; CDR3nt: TGTGCCAGCTCACAGCAGGGGGAAAAACTGTTTTTT
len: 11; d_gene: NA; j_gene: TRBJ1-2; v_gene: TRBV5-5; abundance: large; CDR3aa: CASSFFYGYTF; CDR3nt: TGTGCCAGCAGCTTTTTTTATGGCTACACCTTC
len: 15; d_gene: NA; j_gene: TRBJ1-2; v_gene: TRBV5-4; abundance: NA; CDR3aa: CASILGGRNGYGYTF; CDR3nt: TGTGCCAGCATCTTGGGAGGGAGAAATGGCTATGGCTACACCTTC
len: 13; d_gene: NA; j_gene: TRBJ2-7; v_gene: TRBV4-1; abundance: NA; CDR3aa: CASSQVGQNEQYF; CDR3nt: TGCGCCAGCAGCCAAGTGGGCCAAAACGAGCAGTACTTC
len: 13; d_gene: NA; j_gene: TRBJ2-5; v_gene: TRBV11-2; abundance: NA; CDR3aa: CASSSGLEETQYF; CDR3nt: TGTGCCAGCAGCTCAGGGTTAGAAGAGACCCAGTACTTC
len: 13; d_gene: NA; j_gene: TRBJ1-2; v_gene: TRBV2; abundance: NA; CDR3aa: CASSEQALWGYTF; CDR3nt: TGTGCCAGCAGTGAACAGGCCCTGTGGGGCTACACCTTC
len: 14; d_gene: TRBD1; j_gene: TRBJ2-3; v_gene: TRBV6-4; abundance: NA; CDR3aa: CASSDGQGADTQYF; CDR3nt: TGTGCCAGCAGTGACGGACAGGGGGCAGATACGCAGTATTTT
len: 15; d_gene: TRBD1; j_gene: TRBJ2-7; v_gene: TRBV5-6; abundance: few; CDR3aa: CASSWGETGGREQYF; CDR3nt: TGTGCCAGCAGCTGGGGTGAGACAGGGGGTCGCGAGCAGTACTTC
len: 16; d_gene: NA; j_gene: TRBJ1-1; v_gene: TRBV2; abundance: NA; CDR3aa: CASSESGAAMNTEAFF; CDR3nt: TGTGCCAGCAGTGAAAGCGGGGCGGCGATGAACACTGAAGCTTTCTTT
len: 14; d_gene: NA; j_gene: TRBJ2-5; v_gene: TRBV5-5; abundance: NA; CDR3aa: CASSLGGVGETQYF; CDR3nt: TGTGCCAGCAGCTTGGGCGGGGTAGGGGAGACCCAGTACTTC
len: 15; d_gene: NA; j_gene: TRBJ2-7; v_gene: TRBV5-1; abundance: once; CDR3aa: CASSLVPGYSYEQYF; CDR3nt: TGCGCCAGCAGCTTGGTCCCAGGCTACTCCTACGAGCAGTACTTC
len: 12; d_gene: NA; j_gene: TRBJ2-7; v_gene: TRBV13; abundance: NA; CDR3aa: CASSLTGYEQYF; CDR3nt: TGTGCCAGCAGCTTGACGGGTTACGAGCAGTACTTC
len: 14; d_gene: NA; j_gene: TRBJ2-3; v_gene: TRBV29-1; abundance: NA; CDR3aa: CSVLGGIGTDTQYF; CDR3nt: TGCAGCGTCCTAGGGGGAATCGGCACAGATACGCAGTATTTT
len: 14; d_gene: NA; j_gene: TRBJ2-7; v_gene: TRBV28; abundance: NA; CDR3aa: CASRSQTPSYEQYF; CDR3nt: TGTGCCAGCAGGTCACAAACACCGTCCTACGAGCAGTACTTC
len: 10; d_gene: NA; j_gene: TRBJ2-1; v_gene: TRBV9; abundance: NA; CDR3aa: CASSGNEQFF; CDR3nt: TGTGCCAGCAGCGGAAATGAGCAGTTCTTC
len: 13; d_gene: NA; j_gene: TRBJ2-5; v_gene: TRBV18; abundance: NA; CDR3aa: CASSPQGEETQYF; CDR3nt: TGTGCCAGCTCACCGCAGGGCGAAGAGACCCAGTACTTC
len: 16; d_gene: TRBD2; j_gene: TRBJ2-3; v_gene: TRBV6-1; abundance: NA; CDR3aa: CASSETAGGSADTQYF; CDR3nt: TGTGCCAGCAGTGAAACAGCGGGAGGCTCCGCAGATACGCAGTATTTT
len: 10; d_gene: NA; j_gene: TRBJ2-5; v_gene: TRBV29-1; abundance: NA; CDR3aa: CSVAGETQYF; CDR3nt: TGCAGCGTTGCGGGAGAGACCCAGTACTTC
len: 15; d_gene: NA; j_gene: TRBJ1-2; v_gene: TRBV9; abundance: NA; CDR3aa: CASSTRPGEGYGYTF; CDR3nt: TGTGCCAGCAGCACCCGCCCAGGGGAAGGCTATGGCTACACCTTC
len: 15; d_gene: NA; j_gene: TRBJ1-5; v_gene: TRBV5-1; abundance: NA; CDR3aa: CASSWGRDSDQPQHF; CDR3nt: TGCGCCAGCAGCTGGGGGAGAGACAGTGATCAGCCCCAGCATTTT
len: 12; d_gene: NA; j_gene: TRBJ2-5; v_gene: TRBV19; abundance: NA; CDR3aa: CASKGRVETQYF; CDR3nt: TGTGCCAGTAAAGGCAGGGTAGAGACCCAGTACTTC
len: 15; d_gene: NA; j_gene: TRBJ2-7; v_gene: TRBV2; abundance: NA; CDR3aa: CASSEPLTARDEQYF; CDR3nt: TGTGCCAGCAGTGAACCCCTTACAGCTAGAGACGAGCAGTACTTC
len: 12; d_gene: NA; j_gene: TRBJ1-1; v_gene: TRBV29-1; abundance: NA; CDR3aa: CSVDFINTEAFF; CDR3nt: TGCAGCGTTGATTTTATCAACACTGAAGCTTTCTTT
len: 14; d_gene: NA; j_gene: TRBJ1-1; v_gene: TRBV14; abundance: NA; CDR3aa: CASSQGQLNTEAFF; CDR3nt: TGTGCCAGCAGCCAAGGTCAGTTGAACACTGAAGCTTTCTTT